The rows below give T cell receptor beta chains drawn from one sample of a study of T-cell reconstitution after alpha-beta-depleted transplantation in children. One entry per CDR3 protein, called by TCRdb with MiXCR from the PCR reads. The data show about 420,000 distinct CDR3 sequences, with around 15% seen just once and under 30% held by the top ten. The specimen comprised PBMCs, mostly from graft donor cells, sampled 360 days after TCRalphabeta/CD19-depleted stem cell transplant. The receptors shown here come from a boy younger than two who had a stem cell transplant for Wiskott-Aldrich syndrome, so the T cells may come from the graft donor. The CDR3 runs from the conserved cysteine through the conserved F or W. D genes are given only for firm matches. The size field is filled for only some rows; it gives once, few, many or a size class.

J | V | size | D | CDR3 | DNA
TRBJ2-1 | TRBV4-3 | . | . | CASSPFVTGLYNEQFF | TGCGCCAGCAGCCCCTTTGTAACGGGGCTCTACAATGAGCAGTTCTTC
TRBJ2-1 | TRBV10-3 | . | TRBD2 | CAISEFSGGHNEQFF | TGTGCCATCAGTGAGTTTAGCGGGGGACACAATGAGCAGTTCTTC
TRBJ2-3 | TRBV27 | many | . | CASRGVGSTDTQYF | TGTGCCAGCAGGGGGGTCGGGAGCACAGATACGCAGTATTTT
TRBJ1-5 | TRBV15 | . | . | CATSRDQAGNQPQHF | TGTGCCACCAGCAGAGATCAGGCAGGGAATCAGCCCCAGCATTTT
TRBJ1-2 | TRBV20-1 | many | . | CSAIEGANYGYTF | TGCAGTGCTATCGAGGGGGCTAACTATGGCTACACCTTC
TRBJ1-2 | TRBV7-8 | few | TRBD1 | CASSLRNRGPDYGYTF | TGTGCCAGCAGCTTACGGAACAGGGGCCCGGACTATGGCTACACCTTC
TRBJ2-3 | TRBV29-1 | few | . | CSVEVGIYPTDTQYF | TGCAGCGTTGAAGTAGGGATCTATCCCACAGATACGCAGTATTTT
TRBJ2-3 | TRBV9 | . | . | CASSVGSRTDTQYF | TGTGCCAGCAGCGTAGGTAGCCGCACAGATACGCAGTATTTT
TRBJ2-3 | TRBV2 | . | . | CASSVLTDTQYF | TGTGCCAGCAGTGTGTTGACAGATACGCAGTATTTT
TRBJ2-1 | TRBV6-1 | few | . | CASSEFRVGGYEQFF | TGTGCCAGCAGTGAATTTCGGGTCGGCGGTTATGAGCAGTTCTTC
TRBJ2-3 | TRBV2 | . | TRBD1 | CASSVQGAGDTQYF | TGTGCCAGCAGTGTCCAGGGGGCGGGAGATACGCAGTATTTT
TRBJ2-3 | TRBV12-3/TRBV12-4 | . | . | CASSLRAVPLDTQYF | TGTGCCAGCAGTTTGAGGGCAGTCCCTCTTGATACGCAGTATTTT
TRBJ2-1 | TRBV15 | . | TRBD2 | CATSRPRLAGGRQFF | TGTGCCACCAGCAGGCCCCGACTAGCGGGGGGGCGGCAGTTCTTC
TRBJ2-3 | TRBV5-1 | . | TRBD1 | CASRGRQGPDTQYF | TGCGCCAGCAGAGGCCGACAGGGTCCAGATACGCAGTATTTT
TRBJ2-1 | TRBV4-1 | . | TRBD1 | CASSQYRTGGTYNEQFF | TGCGCCAGCAGCCAATACCGGACAGGGGGTACCTACAATGAGCAGTTCTTC
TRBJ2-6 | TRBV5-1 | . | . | CASRDSVFSGANVLTF | TGCGCCAGCAGGGACAGTGTCTTCTCTGGGGCCAACGTCCTGACTTTC
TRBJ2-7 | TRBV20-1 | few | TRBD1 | CSARDLGQGNYEQYF | TGCAGTGCTAGAGATCTGGGACAGGGCAACTACGAGCAGTACTTC
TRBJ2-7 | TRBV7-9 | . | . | CASCRGSRFYEQYF | TGTGCCAGTTGCCGGGGTTCAAGGTTCTACGAGCAGTACTTC
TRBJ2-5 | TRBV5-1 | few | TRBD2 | CASSSGTSGRKETQYF | TGCGCCAGCAGCAGCGGGACTAGCGGGAGAAAAGAGACCCAGTACTTC
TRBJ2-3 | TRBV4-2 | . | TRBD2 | CASSPGTSGSDTQYF | TGTGCCAGCAGCCCCGGGACTAGCGGGTCGGATACGCAGTATTTT
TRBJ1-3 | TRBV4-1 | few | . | CASSQDGWAGSGNTIYF | TGCGCCAGCAGCCAAGATGGGTGGGCTGGCTCTGGAAACACCATATATTTT
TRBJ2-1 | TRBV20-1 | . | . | CSASPRGYAYNEQFF | TGCAGTGCTAGCCCTCGGGGCTACGCTTACAATGAGCAGTTCTTC
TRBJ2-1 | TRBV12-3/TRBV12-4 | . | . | CASSLLANNEQFF | TGTGCCAGCAGTTTACTTGCTAACAATGAGCAGTTCTTC
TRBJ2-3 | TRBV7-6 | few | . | CASSLTGWTDTQYF | TGTGCCAGCAGCCTCACAGGGTGGACAGATACGCAGTATTTT
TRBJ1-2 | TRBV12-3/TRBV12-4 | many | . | CASTLRAQGHYGYTF | TGTGCCAGCACCCTAAGGGCACAGGGCCACTATGGCTACACCTTC
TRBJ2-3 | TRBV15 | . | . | CATRNRDPHTDTQYF | TGTGCCACCAGAAACCGGGACCCCCACACAGATACGCAGTATTTT
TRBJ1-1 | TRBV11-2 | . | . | CASSLTTYSLGEAFF | TGTGCCAGCAGCTTAACCACCTACAGTCTCGGTGAAGCTTTCTTT
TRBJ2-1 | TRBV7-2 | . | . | CASSFKVPPGVYEQFF | TGTGCCAGCAGCTTCAAAGTTCCTCCGGGGGTCTATGAGCAGTTCTTC
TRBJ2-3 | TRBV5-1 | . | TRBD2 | CASSLGAGGPDTQYF | TGCGCCAGCAGCTTGGGGGCGGGAGGTCCAGATACGCAGTATTTT
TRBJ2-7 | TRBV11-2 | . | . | CASSLGFRTDYEQYF | TGTGCCAGCAGCTTAGGGTTCCGGACAGATTACGAGCAGTACTTC
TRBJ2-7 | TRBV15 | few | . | CATSSGTGTKGYEQYF | TGTGCCACCAGCAGTGGAACCGGGACGAAAGGGTACGAGCAGTACTTC